This T cell receptor beta chain appears in the sequencing data of a study of OX40 agonist ivuxolimab in advanced cancers. Clones were sequenced by immunoSEQ multiplex PCR, and TCRdb holds only the in-frame ones, with some missing. The sample has 50,000 to 65,000 clones; approximately 82% are singletons. Cycle 7 day 1, cycle 4 day 1, and baseline were the timepoints at which blood was sampled. Concerning this clone itself: Antigen: not known.

Whole-study results and caveats: In CD8+ T cells, expanded clones were on average more numerous than in CD4+. There was clonal expansion of CD4+ and CD8+ blood T cells by week 6 at 0.1 to 3.0 mg/kg.

J lost 7 bases, V lost 1 base, and 7 bases had no gene match. The CDR3 sequence is 17 residues long. CDR1 is SGHAT and CDR2 is FQNNGV in the germline V gene. The source is an adult with an advanced solid tumor such as melanoma, head and neck, liver or kidney cancer. The chain employs TRBV11-2 and TRBJ2-1; 13 nucleotides agree with TRBD2. Source: CD4+ or CD8+ T cells sorted from blood, taken in a trial of the OX40 agonist ivuxolimab. CDR3: CASSLVYGTSGKNEQFF. CDR3 DNA sequence: TGTGCCAGCAGCTTAGTTTACGGGACTAGCGGGAAGAATGAGCAGTTCTTC.